These 26 T cell receptor beta chains originate from one sample sequenced in a study of early T cells in non-severe SARS-CoV-2 infection. TCRdb redid the calling of the 5' RACE reads with MiXCR, one entry per CDR3 protein. This sample has 25,000 to 35,000 distinct CDR3 sequences, with 3% to 4% found just once. Source material: whole blood. The receptors were sampled from an adult who was a healthcare worker with PCR-confirmed SARS-CoV-2 infection or an uninfected control (not recorded which).

This clonotype has a count of ten or more. This sequence joins TRBV3-1 and TRBJ2-1, with a possible D match to TRBD2 (6 bases). The germline CDR1 and CDR2 sequences are LGHDT and YNNKEL (reference sequence). This CDR3 comprises 12 residues. Between the trimmed V and J ends, which lost 7 bases and 6 bases, there was a span of 10 bases. CDR3 protein: CASTGVGNEQFF. The CDR3 bases are TGTGCCAGCACGGGGGTGGGCAATGAGCAGTTCTTC.

This clonotype was found many times. The gene calls are TRBV19 and TRBJ2-3, with 7 bases matching TRBD1. CDR3 size: 18 residues. Germline trimming cut 4 bases from V and 4 bases from J; bases unmatched to any gene: 17. Germline CDR1 is LNHDA and CDR2 is SQIVND (reference sequence). CDR3 in amino acids: CASSREFPGQFLPDTQYF. The CDR3 DNA reads as TGTGCCAGTAGTAGAGAATTTCCGGGACAGTTCCTCCCAGATACGCAGTATTTT.

This clonotype was seen many times. The chain uses TRBV10-1 and TRBJ1-5; D is uncertain. The V end lost 0 bases, the J end lost 7 bases, and 4 bases lay between the germline ends. The CDR3 sequence is 12 residues long. CDR1 and CDR2 from the germline V gene are WNHNN and SYGVQD (reference sequence). This CDR3 is CASSESQQPQHF. The CDR3 bases are TGCGCCAGCAGTGAGTCTCAACAGCCCCAGCATTTT.

This clonotype showed up many times. CDR3 protein: CSARDPGSTPYEQYF. DNA for the CDR3: TGCAGTGCTAGAGATCCGGGGTCTACACCCTACGAGCAGTACTTC. The chain uses TRBV20-1 and TRBJ2-7, with D maybe TRBD2 (5 bases). With 0 bases removed from V and 2 bases from J, the gap between germline ends came to 14 bases. The CDR3 runs 15 residues. The V gene's germline CDR1 is DFQATT and CDR2 SNEGSKA (reference sequence).

In this sample, this clonotype is medium-sized. This chain joins TRBV7-6 and TRBJ1-4; D is ambiguous. There are 14 residues in the CDR3. V lost 3 bases, J lost 7 bases, and 12 bases lay in between. Germline assignment: CDR1 SGHVS and CDR2 FNYEAQ. Here the CDR3 reads CASSLNQQGEKLFF. The DNA of the CDR3 is TGTGCCAGCAGCTTGAACCAGCAAGGTGAAAAACTGTTTTTT.

This clonotype has a count of ten or more. This rearrangement joins TRBV24-1 to TRBJ2-3; unclear D gene. The CDR3 sequence is 11 residues long. CDR1 and CDR2 from the germline V gene are KGHDR and SFDVKD. Trimming cost V 5 bases and J 3 bases, with 2 bases left between them. Here the CDR3 DNA reads TGTGCCACCAGTGCGACAGATACGCAGTATTTT. Translated, it gives CATSATDTQYF.

In this sample, this clonotype turned up a few times. The V and J genes are TRBV29-1 and TRBJ2-5; D not resolved. V lost 4 bases and J 2 bases, leaving 11 bases between the germline ends. Germline V lookup: CDR1 SQVTM, CDR2 ANQGSEA. This CDR3 is built from 13 residues. This CDR3 reads CSVAWWPQETQYF. The CDR3 DNA reads TGCAGCGTTGCCTGGTGGCCGCAAGAGACCCAGTACTTC.

This clonotype was counted many times. V is TRBV7-8 and J is TRBJ2-7; TRBD1 matches at 7 bases. The CDR3 loop spans 13 amino acids. Germline assignment: CDR1 SGHVS and CDR2 FQNEAQ. The J segment lost 3 bases and the V segment lost 6 bases, leaving 5 bases of the junction unmatched. The CDR3 coding sequence is TGTGCCAGCAGACAGGGGCTTTTCTACGAGCAGTACTTC. Protein product: CASRQGLFYEQYF.

This clonotype was found many times. The J gene is TRBJ2-1, the V gene TRBV5-1, with unresolved D. Trimming took off 0 bases at V and 3 bases at J, with 7 bases between the two ends. Germline V gene data show CDR1 as SGHRS and CDR2 as YFSETQ. This CDR3 region has 14 residues. Written as DNA, the CDR3 is TGCGCCAGCAGCTTGGTACGGGTCTACAATGAGCAGTTCTTC. Amino acid sequence: CASSLVRVYNEQFF. Filled out from reference TRBV5-1 and TRBJ2-1, the complete variable domain reads KAGVTQTPRYLIKTRGQQVTLSCSPISGHRSVSWYQQTPGQGLQFLFEYFSETQRNKGNFPGRFSGRQFSNSRSEMNVSTLELGDSALYLCASSLVRVYNEQFFGPGTRLTVL.

The chain combines TRBV11-2 with TRBJ2-5; D unclear. The CDR3 is made up of 14 amino acids. Germline CDR1 reads SGHAT; CDR2 reads FQNNGV. The V end was cut by 1 base, the J end by 1 base, with 7 bases between. CDR3 sequence (DNA): TGTGCCAGCAGCTTAGGCCCCCCCCAAGAGACCCAGTACTTC. It specifies CASSLGPPQETQYF. Complete variable domain (other parts from reference TRBV11-2 and TRBJ2-5): EAGVAQSPRYKIIEKRQSVAFWCNPISGHATLYWYQQILGQGPKLLIQFQNNGVVDDSQLPKDRFSAERLKGVDSTLKIQPAKLEDSAVYLCASSLGPPQETQYFGPGTRLLVL.

This clonotype was recorded at least ten times. CDR3 sequence: CASSQAPRTGGYEQYF. Here the CDR3 DNA reads TGCGCCAGCAGCCAAGCTCCCAGGACAGGGGGCTACGAGCAGTACTTC. The chain has TRBV4-1 and TRBJ2-7; 10 nucleotides align to TRBD1. V lost 1 base to trimming and J lost 3 bases; unmatched junction nucleotides: 6. In germline, CDR1 is MGHRA, CDR2 YSYEKL. The CDR3 is 16 amino acids.

Ten or more counts support this clonotype. CDR3 in DNA: TGTGCCAGCTCCGACCAGGGACCCTATAGCAATCAGCCCCAGCATTTT. As protein: CASSDQGPYSNQPQHF. The rearrangement uses TRBV6-1 and TRBJ1-5; tentatively, D is TRBD1 (5 bases). V was trimmed by 8 bases and J by 0 bases, leaving 17 bases between them. CDR1 and CDR2 from the germline V gene are MNHNS and SASEGT. CDR3 size: 16 residues.

In its sample, this clonotype was seen many times. The chain links TRBV7-9 to TRBJ1-5; D is uncertain. V lost 3 bases and J 0 bases, leaving 6 bases between the germline ends. Per germline, CDR1 SEHNR and CDR2 FQNEAQ (reference sequence). The CDR3 is 14 residues long. CDR3: CASSLDYSNQPQHF. The DNA of the CDR3 is TGTGCCAGCAGCTTGGATTATAGCAATCAGCCCCAGCATTTT.

This clonotype showed up just a few times. The chain links TRBV30 to TRBJ1-3, with D uncertain. This CDR3 comprises 11 residues. V dropped 3 bases and J dropped 5 bases, with 5 bases sitting between them. The germline gives CDR1 GTSNPN, CDR2 SVGIG (reference sequence). The CDR3 bases are TGTGCCTGGAGGGGAAGAAACACCATATATTTT. Protein: CAWRGRNTIYF.

This clonotype was seen many times. The chain is built from TRBV5-1 and TRBJ2-5, with D uncertain. Germline V gene lookup returns CDR1 SGHRS and CDR2 YFSETQ. With 0 bases removed from V and 4 bases from J, the gap between germline ends came to 10 bases. The CDR3 totals 14 residues. CDR3 residues: CASSLGPWGETQYF. Written as DNA, the CDR3 is TGCGCCAGCAGCTTGGGACCGTGGGGAGAGACCCAGTACTTC.

This clonotype has ten or more counts. CDR3 sequence: CASSSGTSNNEQFF. The CDR3 DNA reads TGTGCCAGCTCGTCCGGGACTAGTAACAATGAGCAGTTCTTC. This chain links TRBV18 with TRBJ2-1, with 8 bases lining up with TRBD2. J was trimmed by 5 bases and V by 6 bases; bases with no gene match: 6. The CDR3 has 14 amino acids. Germline CDR1 KGHSH, CDR2 LQKENI.

This clonotype was recorded a few times. V is TRBV12-3 or TRBV12-4 and J is TRBJ2-7; D uncertain. The CDR3 covers 12 residues. Trimming removed 3 bases at V and 3 bases at J, with 6 bases between. This CDR3 is CASSFWGYEQYF. The CDR3 DNA is TGTGCCAGCAGTTTCTGGGGCTACGAGCAGTACTTC.

This clonotype appeared many times. The chain recombines TRBV11-2 with TRBJ1-2; no clear D gene. Looked up from germline, CDR1 is SGHAT and CDR2 is FQNNGV. V was pared by 5 bases and J by 6 bases, with 22 bases between. CDR3 length: 16 amino acids. The DNA of the CDR3 is TGTGCCAGCAGCCCTGGACGGAGTGTCCCCAACCATGGCTACACCTTC. Encoded protein: CASSPGRSVPNHGYTF.

Many counts were recorded for this clonotype. J is TRBJ1-1 and V is TRBV9, with D maybe TRBD1 (5 bases). The germline V gene has CDR1 SGDLS and CDR2 YYNGEE. V lost 0 bases, J lost 4 bases, and 13 bases lay in between. The CDR3 has 15 amino acids. CDR3 loop: CASSVGSGFGTEAFF. CDR3 DNA sequence: TGTGCCAGCAGCGTAGGATCAGGGTTTGGCACTGAAGCTTTCTTT. The variable domain in full, completed from reference TRBV9 and TRBJ1-1, reads DSGVTQTPKHLITATGQRVTLRCSPRSGDLSVYWYQQSLDQGLQFLIQYYNGEERAKGNILERFSAQQFPDLHSELNLSSLELGDSALYFCASSVGSGFGTEAFFGQGTRLTVV.

This clonotype was found many times. The V gene is TRBV7-9, the J gene TRBJ2-5; perhaps D is TRBD1 or TRBD2 (6 bases each). Deletions cut 5 bases from V and 4 bases from J, with 14 bases between. CDR3 length equals 14 residues. Looked up from germline, CDR1 is SEHNR and CDR2 is FQNEAQ (reference sequence). CDR3: CASSQGGGGETQYF. In DNA form, the CDR3 reads TGTGCCAGCAGCCAGGGAGGAGGGGGAGAGACCCAGTACTTC. Filled out from reference TRBV7-9 and TRBJ2-5, the complete variable domain reads DTGVSQNPRHKITKRGQNVTFRCDPISEHNRLYWYRQTLGQGPEFLTYFQNEAQLEKSRLLSDRFSAERPKGSFSTLEIQRTEQGDSAMYLCASSQGGGGETQYFGPGTRLLVL.

This clonotype was seen a handful of times. V usage is TRBV20-1 and J usage is TRBJ2-1, with 7 bases that match TRBD2. CDR3 length equals 16 residues. Germline V CDR1 and CDR2: DFQATT, SNEGSKA (reference sequence). The ends lost 0 bases at V and 11 bases at J; junction bases unmatched: 16. As DNA, the CDR3 is TGCAGTGCTAGAGAACCCCCCAGTTTGGGGGGGTCGAAGCAGTTCTTC. This encodes CSAREPPSLGGSKQFF.

This clonotype was counted at least ten times. The chain is built from TRBV18 and TRBJ1-4; D call uncertain. The CDR3 sequence is 13 residues long. Germline CDR1 is KGHSH and CDR2 is LQKENI. The V end was cut by 5 bases, the J end by 8 bases, with 12 bases between. CDR3 nucleotide sequence: TGTGCCAGCTCAGTAAAGGACGGCGAAAAACTGTTTTTT. This encodes CASSVKDGEKLFF.

The chain links TRBV21-1 to TRBJ1-1; no DNA check was done on the table's D call, TRBD1. TRBV21-1 is recorded as a pseudogene. This CDR3 is 15 amino acids long. In DNA, the CDR3 is TGTGCCAGCAGCAAAGGGGCAGGGGAAAGGGATGAAGCTTTCTTT. Translating gives CASSKGAGERDEAFF.

In this sample, this clonotype turned up many times. The chain carries TRBV12-3 or TRBV12-4 and TRBJ2-7; 9 positions agree with TRBD1. The J segment lost 7 bases and the V segment lost 8 bases, leaving 9 bases of the junction unmatched. This CDR3 has 13 residues. The CDR3 reads CASGDRARREQYF. The CDR3 nucleotides are TGTGCCAGCGGGGACAGGGCGCGTCGGGAGCAGTACTTC.

Ten or more counts support this clonotype. The DNA for the CDR3 is TGTGCCAGCAGCTCAGACAGGGGAGGCGAAAAACTGTTTTTT. This translates into CASSSDRGGEKLFF. The chain carries TRBV7-3 and TRBJ1-4, with 8 bases that match TRBD1. The germline gives CDR1 SGHTA, CDR2 FQGTGA. CDR3 length: 14 amino acids. V dropped 4 bases and J dropped 8; count of bases not matched to a gene: 6.

This clonotype was counted only a few times. The V and J genes are TRBV12-3 or TRBV12-4 and TRBJ2-4; D gene uncertain. The V gene lost 6 bases and the J gene lost 0 bases, with 12 bases spanning the gap. This CDR3 has 15 amino acids. The CDR3, as DNA: TGTGCCAGCAGCTCCCGCTCCTTAGCCAAAAACATTCAGTACTTC. Its protein product is CASSSRSLAKNIQYF.